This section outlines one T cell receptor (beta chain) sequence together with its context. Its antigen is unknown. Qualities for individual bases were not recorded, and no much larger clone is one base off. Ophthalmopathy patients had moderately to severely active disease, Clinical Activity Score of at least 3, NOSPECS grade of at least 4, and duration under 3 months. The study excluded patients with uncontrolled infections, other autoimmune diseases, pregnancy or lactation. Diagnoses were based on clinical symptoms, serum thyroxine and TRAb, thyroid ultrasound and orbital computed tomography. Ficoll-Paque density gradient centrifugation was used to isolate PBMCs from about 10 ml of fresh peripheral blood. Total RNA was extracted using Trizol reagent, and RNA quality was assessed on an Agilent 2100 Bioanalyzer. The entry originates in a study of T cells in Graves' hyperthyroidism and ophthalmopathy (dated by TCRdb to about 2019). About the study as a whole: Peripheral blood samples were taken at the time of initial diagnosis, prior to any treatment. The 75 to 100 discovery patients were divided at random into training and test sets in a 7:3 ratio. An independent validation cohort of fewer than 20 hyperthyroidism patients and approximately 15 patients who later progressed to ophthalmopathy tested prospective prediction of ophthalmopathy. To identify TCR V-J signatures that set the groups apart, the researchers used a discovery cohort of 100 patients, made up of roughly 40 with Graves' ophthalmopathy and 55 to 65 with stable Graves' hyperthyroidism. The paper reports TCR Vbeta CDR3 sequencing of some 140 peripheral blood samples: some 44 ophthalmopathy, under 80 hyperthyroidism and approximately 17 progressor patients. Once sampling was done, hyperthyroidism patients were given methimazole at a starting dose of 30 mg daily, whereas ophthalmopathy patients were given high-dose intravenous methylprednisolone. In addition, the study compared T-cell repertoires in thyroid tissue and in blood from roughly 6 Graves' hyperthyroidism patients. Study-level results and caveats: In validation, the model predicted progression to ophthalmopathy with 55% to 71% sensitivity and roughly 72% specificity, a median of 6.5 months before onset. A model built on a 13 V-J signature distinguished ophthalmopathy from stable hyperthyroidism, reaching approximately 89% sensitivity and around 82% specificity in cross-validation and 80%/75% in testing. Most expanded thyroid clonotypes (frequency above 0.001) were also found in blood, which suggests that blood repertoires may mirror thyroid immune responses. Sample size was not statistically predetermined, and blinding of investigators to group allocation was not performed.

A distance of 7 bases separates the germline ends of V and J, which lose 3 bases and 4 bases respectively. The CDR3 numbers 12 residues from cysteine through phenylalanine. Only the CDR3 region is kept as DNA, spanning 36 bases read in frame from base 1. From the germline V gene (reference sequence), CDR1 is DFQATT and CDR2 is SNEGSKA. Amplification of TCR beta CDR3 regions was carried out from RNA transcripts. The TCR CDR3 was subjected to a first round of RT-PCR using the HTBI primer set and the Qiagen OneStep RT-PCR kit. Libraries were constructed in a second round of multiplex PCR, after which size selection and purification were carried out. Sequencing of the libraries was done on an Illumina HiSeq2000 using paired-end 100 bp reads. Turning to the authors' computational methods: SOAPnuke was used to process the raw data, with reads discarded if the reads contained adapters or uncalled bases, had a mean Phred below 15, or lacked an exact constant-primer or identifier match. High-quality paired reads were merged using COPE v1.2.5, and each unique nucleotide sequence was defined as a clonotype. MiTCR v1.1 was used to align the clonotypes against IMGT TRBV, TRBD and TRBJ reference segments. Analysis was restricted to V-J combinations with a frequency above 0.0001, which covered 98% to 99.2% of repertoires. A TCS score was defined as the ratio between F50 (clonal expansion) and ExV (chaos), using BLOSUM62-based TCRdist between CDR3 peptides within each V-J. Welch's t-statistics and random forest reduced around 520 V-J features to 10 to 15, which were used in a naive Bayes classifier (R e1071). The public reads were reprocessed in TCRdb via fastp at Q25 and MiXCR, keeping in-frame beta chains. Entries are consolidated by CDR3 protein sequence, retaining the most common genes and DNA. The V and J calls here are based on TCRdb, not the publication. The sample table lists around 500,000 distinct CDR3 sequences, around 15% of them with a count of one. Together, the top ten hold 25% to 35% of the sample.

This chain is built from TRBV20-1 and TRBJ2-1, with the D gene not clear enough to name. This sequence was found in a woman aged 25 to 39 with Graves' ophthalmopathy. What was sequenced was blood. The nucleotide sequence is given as TGCAGTGCTAGTGCTGGATACAATGAGCAGTTCTTC. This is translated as CSASAGYNEQFF.